Listed below are T cell receptor beta chains from one sample, sequenced in a study of blood T cell repertoires in COVID-19. This table comes from immunoSEQ multiplex PCR, and its TCRdb copy is limited to in-frame clones, with some not included. This repertoire shows approximately 65,000 clones, approximately 80% found once; its top ten account for roughly 20%. Input material: peripheral blood. Receptors originate from a woman of 80 years or more with active or convalescent COVID-19. Each CDR3 is given with its conserved first and last residue. The order of the fields is D gene, V gene, clone size, CDR3 length, J gene, CDR3 protein, CDR3 DNA. A D gene is named only where the DNA matches it firmly. Clone size is stated in some rows and not others, as once, few, many or a class when expanded.

>-|TRBV3-1/TRBV3-2|-|13|TRBJ1-1
CASSQWQGTEAFF
TGTGCCAGCAGCCAATGGCAGGGCACTGAAGCTTTCTTT
>-|TRBV10-2|few|15|TRBJ2-1
CASSGRDWAYNEQFF
TGCGCCAGCAGTGGGAGGGACTGGGCCTACAATGAGCAGTTCTTC
>TRBD1|TRBV5-4|-|16|TRBJ2-2
CASSPVRGRNTGELFF
TGTGCCAGCAGCCCGGTGAGGGGGCGAAACACCGGGGAGCTGTTTTTT
>-|TRBV5-8|few|13|TRBJ2-3
CASSFQGTDTQYF
TGTGCCAGCAGCTTCCAGGGAACAGATACGCAGTATTTT
>-|TRBV7-9|-|15|TRBJ2-6
CASSFPSSGANVLTF
TGTGCCAGCAGCTTTCCCTCCTCTGGGGCCAACGTCCTGACTTTC
>-|TRBV5-6|-|11|TRBJ1-1
CASSLRGEAFF
TGTGCCAGCAGCTTGAGGGGTGAAGCTTTCTTT
>TRBD1|TRBV14|-|15|TRBJ2-7
CASSQQEAGGYEQYF
TGTGCCAGCAGCCAACAGGAGGCAGGGGGTTACGAGCAGTACTTC
>-|TRBV5-1|-|13|TRBJ1-1
CASSLATGTEAFF
TGCGCCAGCAGCTTGGCCACGGGTACTGAAGCTTTCTTT
>-|TRBV19|-|13|TRBJ1-4
CASSTPYGEKLFF
TGTGCCAGTAGTACCCCGTACGGGGAAAAACTGTTTTTT
>-|TRBV4-2|few|14|TRBJ1-2
CASSQEGGTLGYTF
TGTGCCAGCAGCCAGGAAGGGGGTACCCTTGGCTACACCTTC
>-|TRBV6-5|-|16|TRBJ1-1
CASSYRPGTGNTEAFF
TGTGCCAGCAGTTACCGTCCCGGGACTGGGAACACTGAAGCTTTCTTT
>-|TRBV9|-|16|TRBJ2-1
CASSPPRQGGYNEQFF
TGTGCCAGCAGCCCACCACGACAGGGAGGCTACAATGAGCAGTTCTTC
>TRBD1|TRBV18|-|12|TRBJ2-7
CASSDGQGREYF
TGTGCCAGCTCAGACGGACAGGGGAGAGAGTACTTC
>TRBD1|TRBV5-5|-|15|TRBJ1-2
CASSPGQGAQYGYTF
TGTGCCAGCAGCCCCGGACAGGGGGCGCAATATGGCTACACCTTC
>TRBD1|TRBV5-6|-|16|TRBJ1-1
CASSLLDRGRPAEAFF
TGTGCCAGCAGCCTCCTGGACAGGGGGCGCCCGGCTGAAGCTTTCTTT
>-|TRBV5-6|-|15|TRBJ1-1
CASSLAGGGRTEAFF
TGTGCCAGCAGCTTGGCGGGCGGGGGCAGGACTGAAGCTTTCTTT
>TRBD1|TRBV5-5|-|16|TRBJ2-3
CASSLGTGGDTDTQYF
TGTGCCAGCAGCTTGGGCACAGGGGGCGACACAGATACGCAGTATTTT
>-|TRBV19|-|11|TRBJ1-2
CASSDYRGYTF
TGTGCCAGTAGTGACTATCGAGGCTACACCTTC
>-|TRBV7-3|-|17|TRBJ1-4
CASSLTGTPATNEKLFF
TGTGCCAGCAGCTTAACCGGGACACCAGCAACTAATGAAAAACTGTTTTTT
>-|TRBV5-1|-|15|TRBJ1-2
CASSLGATANYGYTF
TGCGCCAGCAGCTTGGGTGCTACAGCTAACTATGGCTACACCTTC
>TRBD1|TRBV7-3|-|13|TRBJ1-2
CASSSTGGGGYTF
TGTGCCAGCAGCTCGACAGGGGGAGGTGGCTACACCTTC
>TRBD1|TRBV13|-|18|TRBJ1-5
CASSQGVDRGLSNQPQHF
TGTGCCAGCAGTCAGGGGGTGGACAGGGGGTTAAGCAATCAGCCCCAGCATTTT
>TRBD2|TRBV11-3|-|15|TRBJ2-7
CASSISSGVSYEQYF
TGTGCCAGCAGCATTTCTAGCGGGGTCTCCTACGAGCAGTACTTC
>-|TRBV6-1|-|16|TRBJ1-2
CASSEILNVGGYGYTF
TGTGCCAGCAGTGAAATTCTCAACGTGGGGGGGTATGGCTACACCTTC
>TRBD1|TRBV7-8|-|15|TRBJ2-7
CASSLRDRVPYEQYF
TGTGCCAGCAGCCTCCGGGACAGGGTTCCCTACGAGCAGTACTTC
>TRBD1|TRBV19|-|15|TRBJ1-2
CASSPGQGGSYGYTF
TGTGCCAGTAGTCCGGGACAGGGAGGGAGCTATGGCTACACCTTC
>-|TRBV9|once|14|TRBJ2-1
CASSGQAYNNEQFF
TGTGCCAGCAGCGGACAGGCTTATAACAATGAGCAGTTCTTC
>-|TRBV7-9|-|13|TRBJ2-7
CATSLSGLGEQYF
TGTGCCACATCACTGTCGGGACTGGGCGAGCAGTACTTC
>TRBD2|TRBV18|-|16|TRBJ2-2
CASSPSGGGDTGELFF
TGTGCCAGCTCACCGAGCGGGGGGGGAGACACCGGGGAGCTGTTTTTT
>-|TRBV18|-|16|TRBJ1-1
CASSPLGGRENTEAFF
TGTGCCAGCTCACCACTCGGGGGGCGCGAGAACACTGAAGCTTTCTTT
>TRBD1|TRBV18|-|17|TRBJ1-3
CASSRTGISVSGNTIYF
TGTGCCAGCTCACGGACAGGGATTAGCGTCTCTGGAAACACCATATATTTT
>-|TRBV18|-|16|TRBJ2-7
CASSPLGRPDLYEQYF
TGTGCCAGCTCACCATTGGGCAGACCAGATCTCTACGAGCAGTACTTC
>TRBD1|TRBV27|few|13|TRBJ1-1
CASRGQVRTEAFF
TGTGCCAGCAGAGGACAGGTGAGGACTGAAGCTTTCTTT
>TRBD1|TRBV5-6|-|16|TRBJ2-7
CASSLRSWDRAYEQYF
TGTGCCAGCAGCTTGAGGAGCTGGGACAGGGCATACGAGCAGTACTTC
>-|TRBV7-9|-|12|TRBJ2-7
CASSTGSYEQYF
TGTGCCAGCAGCACCGGGAGCTACGAGCAGTACTTC
>TRBD1|TRBV19|-|16|TRBJ1-1
CASSASGQGGRTEAFF
TGTGCCAGTAGTGCCTCGGGACAGGGCGGACGCACTGAAGCTTTCTTT
>-|TRBV6-5|-|13|TRBJ1-4
CASSYGPDEKLFF
TGTGCCAGCAGTTACGGGCCTGATGAAAAACTGTTTTTT
>TRBD2|TRBV19|-|14|TRBJ2-5
CASSIQLAQETQYF
TGTGCCAGTAGTATTCAACTAGCGCAAGAGACCCAGTACTTC
>-|TRBV3-1/TRBV3-2|-|15|TRBJ1-3
CASSSDSHSGNTIYF
TGTGCCAGCAGCTCGGACAGCCACTCTGGAAACACCATATATTTT
>TRBD1|TRBV9|many|16|TRBJ2-1
CASSPTGENAYNEQFF
TGTGCCAGCAGCCCTACAGGGGAGAATGCCTACAATGAGCAGTTCTTC
>TRBD1|TRBV19|once|17|TRBJ1-4
CASSIAQGAGTNEKLFF
TGTGCCAGTAGTATAGCCCAGGGGGCTGGAACTAATGAAAAACTGTTTTTT
>-|TRBV3-1/TRBV3-2|-|13|TRBJ2-7
CASSQQQGSEQYF
TGTGCCAGCAGCCAACAACAGGGAAGCGAGCAGTACTTC
>-|TRBV7-9|many|15|TRBJ1-4
CASSSRLGGHEKLFF
TGTGCCAGCAGCTCCAGACTGGGGGGACATGAAAAACTGTTTTTT
>-|TRBV5-1|-|15|TRBJ2-2
CASSLEGVSTGELFF
TGCGCCAGCAGCTTGGAAGGGGTCTCAACCGGGGAGCTGTTTTTT
>TRBD2|TRBV4-1|-|16|TRBJ2-4
CASSQAGGLGKNIQYF
TGCGCCAGCAGCCAAGCGGGGGGGCTCGGCAAAAACATTCAGTACTTC
>-|TRBV6-5|-|13|TRBJ2-7
CASSSQRPGEQYF
TGTGCCAGCAGTTCTCAACGACCGGGGGAGCAGTACTTC
>-|TRBV5-6|few|16|TRBJ1-4
CASSPGQFTTNEKLFF
TGTGCCAGCAGCCCGGGACAATTCACAACTAATGAAAAACTGTTTTTT